The following is a T cell receptor beta chain sequence with its context. Its specificity is unknown. People who had autoimmune disease history or systemic immunosuppression were excluded. Assay used: immunoSEQ multiplex PCR; TCRdb lists only in-frame clones, some missing. This sample has some 70,000 clones, with 80% to 90% found just once. This record comes from a study of OX40 agonist ivuxolimab in advanced cancers. About the research overall: Earlier anti-PD-1, anti-PD-L1 or anti-CTLA-4 therapy was permitted; 40% had received some. Study conclusions and caveats: In general, CD8+ T cells held more expanded clones than CD4+ did, on average. The investigators did not determine what antigen specificity the expanded peripheral T cells had.

The CDR3 loop spans 12 amino acids. Germline V gives CDR1 LNHDA, CDR2 SQIVND (reference sequence). V lost 5 bases and J lost 8; bases outside the gene matches: 5. Here the sequenced sample was CD4+ or CD8+ T cells sorted from blood, taken in a trial of the OX40 agonist ivuxolimab. The chain recombines TRBV19 with TRBJ1-2; 7 nucleotides line up with TRBD1. This TCR derives from an adult with an advanced solid tumor such as melanoma, head and neck, liver or kidney cancer. CDR3 protein: CASSRVQGGYTF. In nucleotides, the CDR3 is TGTGCCAGTAGTCGTGTACAGGGGGGCTACACCTTC.